This entry lists 22 T cell receptor beta chains sequenced from one sample in a study of shared clonotypes between healthy human individuals. Measured with immunoSEQ multiplex PCR; TCRdb has only the in-frame clones, and not every one. The sample lists 1,500,000 or so clones; roughly 95% were seen once. Specimen: naive CD4+ T cells sorted from blood. Subset specified: CD45RA+ positively selected. The receptors stem from a young man in good health.

The rearrangement joins TRBV11-3 to TRBJ2-7; TRBD1 might be the D (5 bases). Germline CDR1 reads SGHNT; CDR2 reads YENEEA. This CDR3 has 12 residues. Trimming left V 2 bases short and J 3 bases short, with 5 bases between. The CDR3 here is CASSLQGYEQYF. The DNA of the CDR3 is TGTGCCAGCAGCTTACAGGGCTACGAGCAGTACTTC. Variable domain in full (rest from reference TRBV11-3 and TRBJ2-7): EAGVVQSPRYKIIEKKQPVAFWCNPISGHNTLYWYLQNLGQGPELLIRYENEEAVDDSQLPKDRFSAERLKGVDSTLKIQPAELGDSAVYLCASSLQGYEQYFGPGTRLTVT.

V is TRBV5-4 and J is TRBJ2-5; D tentatively fits TRBD1 or TRBD2 (6 bases each). Trimming stripped 4 bases from V and 5 bases from J, with 18 bases between. This CDR3 contains 15 residues. Germline-derived CDR1 and CDR2 are SGHNT and YYREEE (reference sequence). CDR3 DNA sequence: TGTGCCAGCAGCCCCAATACGGGGGCCGGGGAGACCCAGTACTTC. This sequence encodes CASSPNTGAGETQYF.

In the case of this clone: Other nucleotide sequences in the sample specify the same CDR3. The chain carries TRBV9 and TRBJ2-1; D not certain. The CDR3 length is 14 residues. Trimming removed 0 bases at V and 5 bases at J, with 9 bases between. The germline gives CDR1 SGDLS, CDR2 YYNGEE. The CDR3 loop is CASSVGGNNNEQFF. The CDR3 DNA sequence: TGTGCCAGCAGCGTAGGTGGGAATAACAATGAGCAGTTCTTC.

This clone showed up just once. The chain combines TRBV5-1 with TRBJ1-1, with 8 bases aligning to TRBD1. CDR1 is SGHRS, CDR2 YFSETQ, per germline. J was trimmed by 5 bases and V by 4 bases; bases with no gene match: 7. This CDR3 has 14 amino acids. Here the CDR3 DNA reads TGCGCCAGCAGCCCCAGCAACAGGGGGACTGAAGCTTTCTTT. The encoded protein is CASSPSNRGTEAFF. Drawing the rest from reference TRBV5-1 and TRBJ1-1, the complete variable domain is KAGVTQTPRYLIKTRGQQVTLSCSPISGHRSVSWYQQTPGQGLQFLFEYFSETQRNKGNFPGRFSGRQFSNSRSEMNVSTLELGDSALYLCASSPSNRGTEAFFGQGTRLTVV.

The chain uses TRBV29-1 and TRBJ2-3; D is unclear. Germline values: CDR1 SQVTM, CDR2 ANQGSEA. The CDR3 runs to 13 residues. Trimming shortened V by 2 bases and J by 2 bases, and 8 bases separated the two germline ends. The CDR3 bases are TGCAGCGTTGAATCCCCCCCCACAGATACGCAGTATTTT. Residues: CSVESPPTDTQYF.

V gene TRBV7-9 combines with J gene TRBJ1-4; no reliable D call. Trimming stripped 1 base from V and 7 bases from J, with 10 bases between. The germline CDR1 and CDR2 sequences are SEHNR and FQNEAQ (reference sequence). This CDR3 is 14 amino acids long. The CDR3 region has the DNA TGTGCCAGCAGCTTAGGAGGCTTTTCTGAAAAACTGTTTTTT. Protein: CASSLGGFSEKLFF.

J is TRBJ1-1 and V is TRBV15; D call uncertain. Germline V lookup: CDR1 LNHNV, CDR2 YYDKDF (reference sequence). The CDR3 sequence is 14 residues long. Trimming cost V 1 base and J 0 bases, with 6 bases left between them. In DNA, the CDR3 is TGTGCCACCAGCAGAGCCAGAATGAACACTGAAGCTTTCTTT. Translation gives CATSRARMNTEAFF. The full variable domain, rest sourced from reference TRBV15 and TRBJ1-1, is DAMVIQNPRYQVTQFGKPVTLSCSQTLNHNVMYWYQQKSSQAPKLLFHYYDKDFNNEADTPDNFQSRRPNTSFCFLDIRSPGLGDTAMYLCATSRARMNTEAFFGQGTRLTVV.

This chain links TRBV28 with TRBJ2-5; 8 bases match TRBD2. Looked up from germline, CDR1 is MDHEN and CDR2 is SYDVKM. V gave up 6 bases and J gave up 3 bases; unmatched junction bases: 18. CDR3 length equals 18 residues. The CDR3 nucleotides are TGTGCCAGCAGCCTACCTGGCCAGCTGGCGGGAGGAGAAGAGACCCAGTACTTC. Protein product: CASSLPGQLAGGEETQYF.

The rearrangement joins TRBV6-5 to TRBJ2-1, with 7 positions matching TRBD2. CDR3 size: 13 residues. The V gene end was trimmed by 8 bases and the J gene end by 10 bases; junction bases not matched to a gene: 11. Germline V gene sequence: CDR1 MNHEY, CDR2 SVGAGI. The CDR3, as DNA: TGTGCCAGCGGGAGAGCGGGATCTGCCGAGCAGTTCTTC. Its translation is CASGRAGSAEQFF.

This chain links TRBV5-6 with TRBJ2-7; 7 bases fit TRBD1. Germline CDR1 reads SGHDT; CDR2 reads YYEEEE. Losses at the gene ends were 4 bases for V and 0 bases for J; bases not matched to a gene: 7. The CDR3 loop spans 15 amino acids. The CDR3 loop is CASSRKDRSSYEQYF. The CDR3 DNA reads TGTGCCAGCAGCCGGAAGGACAGGAGCTCCTACGAGCAGTACTTC.

This clone was recorded a few times. The CDR3 DNA reads as TGCGCCATCAAGGGCGGGACAGTTTGGAATCAGCCCCAGCATTTT. Encoded protein: CAIKGGTVWNQPQHF. The V call is TRBV5-1, the J call TRBJ1-5, with 7 bases that match TRBD1. The CDR3 runs 15 residues. V was pared by 9 bases and J by 4 bases, with 13 bases of the junction left unmatched. Germline assignment: CDR1 SGHRS and CDR2 YFSETQ.

This rearrangement joins TRBV20-1 to TRBJ1-1, with D unclear. Germline V gene data show CDR1 as DFQATT and CDR2 as SNEGSKA (reference sequence). The CDR3 spans 11 residues. V was clipped by 3 bases and J by 11 bases, with 13 bases between them. As DNA, the CDR3 is TGCAGTGCTAGGGGGTCATCCGGGGCTTTCTTT. Translating it yields CSARGSSGAFF.

This sequence joins TRBV6-1 and TRBJ1-5; no firm D call. V was shortened by 2 bases and J by 0 bases, with 2 bases between the two germline ends. This CDR3 region has 13 residues. Germline assignment: CDR1 MNHNS and CDR2 SASEGT. Here the CDR3 reads CASSEYSNQPQHF. CDR3 in DNA: TGTGCCAGCAGTGAATATAGCAATCAGCCCCAGCATTTT.

The V gene is TRBV27, the J gene TRBJ2-3; D is undetermined. This CDR3 is built from 11 residues. Trimming shortened V by 8 bases and J by 2 bases, and 5 bases separated the two germline ends. The germline V gene encodes CDR1 MNHEY and CDR2 SMNVEV (reference sequence). This CDR3 reads CASPLTDTQYF. The CDR3, as DNA: TGTGCCAGCCCCCTCACAGATACGCAGTATTTT.

This chain joins TRBV4-1 and TRBJ2-1; D uncertain. Germline CDR1 is MGHRA and CDR2 is YSYEKL. The CDR3 totals 13 residues. Trimming cost V 0 bases and J 6 bases, with 6 bases left between them. CDR3 DNA: TGCGCCAGCAGCCAAGACGAGCCCAATGAGCAGTTCTTC. This translates into CASSQDEPNEQFF.

This sequence joins TRBV9 and TRBJ1-2, with 9 nucleotides matching TRBD1. The J segment lost 4 bases and the V segment lost 3 bases, leaving 10 bases of the junction unmatched. This CDR3 has 16 residues. Germline V gives CDR1 SGDLS, CDR2 YYNGEE. The CDR3 protein is CASSAWDRETGYGYTF. For the CDR3, the DNA is TGTGCCAGCAGCGCCTGGGACAGGGAGACGGGCTATGGCTACACCTTC.

The J gene is TRBJ2-1, the V gene TRBV2; TRBD1 might be the D (5 bases). Germline V gives CDR1 SNHLY, CDR2 FYNNEI. The CDR3 totals 13 residues. Trimming stripped 4 bases from V and 2 bases from J, with 6 bases between. The CDR3 protein is CASSGGPYNEQFF. DNA of the CDR3: TGTGCCAGCAGTGGGGGCCCCTACAATGAGCAGTTCTTC.

This clone occurred once. This chain joins TRBV21-1 and TRBJ2-5; TRBD2, the table's D call, lacks a check against the DNA. TRBV21-1 is shown as a pseudogene. The CDR3 is 17 amino acids. CDR3 sequence: CASSKGLAGEGQETQYF. CDR3 nucleotide sequence: TGTGCCAGCAGCAAGGGACTAGCGGGAGAGGGGCAAGAGACCCAGTACTTC.

In its sample, this clone was seen once. The rearrangement joins TRBV5-1 to TRBJ2-3; maybe TRBD2 (5 bases). CDR3 length: 16 residues. V dropped 3 bases and J dropped 4 bases, with 18 bases sitting between them. Per the germline V gene, CDR1 is SGHRS and CDR2 is YFSETQ. This chain's CDR3 is CASSSIRVGAADTQYF. The CDR3, as DNA: TGCGCCAGCAGCTCGATTCGGGTGGGAGCGGCAGATACGCAGTATTTT.

The chain couples TRBV7-6 to TRBJ2-5; maybe TRBD2 (5 bases). The CDR3 totals 15 residues. Trimming took 1 base from V and 1 from J, leaving 10 bases between them. From germline, CDR1 is SGHVS and CDR2 FNYEAQ. CDR3 region: CASSLVLEFQETQYF. In DNA form, the CDR3 reads TGTGCCAGCAGCTTAGTACTAGAATTCCAAGAGACCCAGTACTTC.

The V and J genes are TRBV28 and TRBJ2-6; D not resolved. This CDR3 is built from 15 residues. The germline CDR1 and CDR2 sequences are MDHEN and SYDVKM. Between the trimmed V and J ends, which lost 5 bases and 2 bases, there was a span of 10 bases. CDR3 loop: CASSPEVPGANVLTF. CDR3 coding DNA: TGTGCCAGCAGTCCGGAAGTTCCTGGGGCCAACGTCCTGACTTTC.

The chain uses TRBV7-9 and TRBJ2-1, with D perhaps being TRBD1 or TRBD2 (6 bases each). Germline loops: CDR1 SEHNR, CDR2 FQNEAQ (reference sequence). This CDR3 is built from 16 residues. Trimming removed 5 bases at V and 2 bases at J, with 16 bases between. CDR3 in amino acids: CASSGPRGRTYNEQFF. DNA for the CDR3: TGTGCCAGCAGCGGCCCAAGGGGGAGGACCTACAATGAGCAGTTCTTC.